This T cell receptor (beta chain) derives from a study of blood T cell repertoires in COVID-19. Per the authors' pipeline: For nucleated cells, counts were estimated from reference gene primer amplification. TCRdb keeps only in-frame clones here, not all; method: immunoSEQ multiplex PCR. That table gives V, J and clone size, and the DNA gave D and trimming. This repertoire shows some 21,000 clones, over 60% found once; its top ten account for 13%. Germline lookup yields CDR1 WSHSY and CDR2 SAAADI. This CDR3 is 13 amino acids long. After removal of 8 bases from V and 13 bases from J, the junction contained 16 bases not matched to a gene.

The TCR originated in a man in his 60s with active COVID-19. The specimen was peripheral blood. The chain carries TRBV10-2 and TRBJ2-5; TRBD1 matches 7 bases. DNA for the CDR3: TGCGCCAGCGGCGTCGAGGGGGCGCAGGCACCGTACTTC. It specifies CASGVEGAQAPYF.